The 19 T cell receptor beta chains listed next were all sequenced from one sample in a study of shared clonotypes between healthy human individuals. Measured with immunoSEQ multiplex PCR; TCRdb has only the in-frame clones, and not every one. The table shows hundreds of thousands of clones, with approximately 96% occurring only once. CD8 cells regarded as naive lacked CD45RO, were positively chosen for CCR7, and omitted terminally differentiated effector memory CD45RA+ cells. The sequenced sample consisted of naive CD8+ T cells sorted from blood. These receptors came from a woman between 25 and 40 years old in good health.

The rearrangement uses TRBV13 and TRBJ1-4; D is undetermined. Trimming cost V 2 bases and J 7 bases, with 5 bases left between them. This CDR3 has 12 residues. CDR1 PRHDT and CDR2 FYEKMQ come from the germline V gene (reference sequence). The CDR3 is CASSLRAEKLFF. Written as DNA, the CDR3 is TGTGCCAGCAGCTTAAGGGCTGAAAAACTGTTTTTT.

The CDR3 reads CSDLGGEPNYGYTF. The CDR3 coding sequence is TGCAGCGACCTGGGGGGGGAGCCTAACTATGGCTACACCTTC. The V gene is TRBV29-1, the J gene TRBJ1-2, with D tentatively TRBD1 (5 bases). Trimming took 7 bases from V and 0 from J, leaving 15 bases between them. This CDR3 has 14 residues. Germline loops: CDR1 SQVTM, CDR2 ANQGSEA.

This clone appeared once. The chain recombines TRBV28 with TRBJ2-2; D is possibly TRBD2 (5 bases). The germline gives CDR1 MDHEN, CDR2 SYDVKM. V was cut by 2 bases and J by 5 bases, with 12 bases left in between. The CDR3 loop spans 15 amino acids. The CDR3 is CASSLVGPGTGELFF. As DNA, the CDR3 is TGTGCCAGCAGTTTAGTTGGGCCGGGGACCGGGGAGCTGTTTTTT.

CDR3 in DNA: TGCGCCAGCAGCGGGACAGGGTCTTACACTGAAGCTTTCTTT. Encoded protein: CASSGTGSYTEAFF. The chain links TRBV10-1 to TRBJ1-1; TRBD1 agrees at 9 bases. V lost 6 bases to trimming and J lost 3 bases; unmatched junction nucleotides: 5. This CDR3 has 14 amino acids. Germline V gene data show CDR1 as WNHNN and CDR2 as SYGVQD (reference sequence).

The CDR3 DNA reads TGCGCCAGCAGCCAACTGGGACCCGGGGAGCTGTTTTTT. Translating gives CASSQLGPGELFF. V and J are TRBV4-1 and TRBJ2-2, with D perhaps given as TRBD1 or TRBD2 (5 bases each). V was pared by 2 bases and J by 6 bases, with 7 bases between. The CDR3 has 13 residues. The germline CDR1 and CDR2 sequences are MGHRA and YSYEKL.

The chain combines TRBV28 with TRBJ1-5, with 7 bases aligning to TRBD1. The trim removed 6 bases at V and 5 bases at J, leaving 7 bases unmatched. The germline CDR1 and CDR2 sequences are MDHEN and SYDVKM. The CDR3 length is 14 residues. The CDR3 DNA reads TGTGCCAGCAGCCGGGACAGTCGGGATCAGCCCCAGCATTTT. Translating gives CASSRDSRDQPQHF.

The rearrangement uses TRBV7-6 and TRBJ2-1; 8 nucleotides align to TRBD2. Germline V gene sequence: CDR1 SGHVS, CDR2 FNYEAQ. J gave up 10 bases and V 0 bases, and 11 bases lay outside the gene matches. CDR3 size: 16 residues. CDR3 residues: CASSLAPGLGREEQFF. The CDR3 DNA sequence: TGTGCCAGCAGCTTAGCGCCGGGACTAGGGCGAGAGGAGCAGTTCTTC. Supplemented by reference TRBV7-6 and TRBJ2-1, the full variable domain reads GAGVSQSPRYKVTKRGQDVALRCDPISGHVSLYWYRQALGQGPEFLTYFNYEAQQDKSGLPNDRFSAERPEGSISTLTIQRTEQRDSAMYRCASSLAPGLGREEQFFGPGTRLTVL.

The chain joins TRBV28 to TRBJ2-7; 8 positions match TRBD2. The CDR3 is made up of 15 amino acids. In germline, CDR1 is MDHEN, CDR2 SYDVKM. Unmatched junction bases numbered 6, after V lost 1 base and J lost 4 bases. The CDR3 loop reads CASSLSTSGDYEQYF. The CDR3, as DNA: TGTGCCAGCAGTTTATCAACTAGCGGAGATTACGAGCAGTACTTC.

This clone was recorded only once. The chain is built from TRBV28 and TRBJ2-7; 10 bases align to TRBD2. The CDR3 runs to 15 residues. V shed 7 bases, J shed 9 bases, and the junction held 15 bases outside the gene matches. Per the germline V gene, CDR1 is MDHEN and CDR2 is SYDVKM. CDR3 sequence: CASNHRTSGPDSQYF. DNA of the CDR3: TGTGCCAGCAACCACAGGACTAGCGGTCCCGACTCGCAGTACTTC.

The chain is built from TRBV29-1 and TRBJ2-1; D gene ambiguous. The CDR3 has 13 amino acids. Trimming took off 7 bases at V and 8 bases at J, with 18 bases between the two ends. Per the germline V gene, CDR1 is SQVTM and CDR2 is ANQGSEA. Here the CDR3 reads CSAYGPQGDEQFF. The CDR3 DNA reads TGCAGCGCCTACGGACCCCAAGGCGATGAGCAGTTCTTC.

The chain uses TRBV28 and TRBJ2-1; no clear D gene. V lost 1 base and J 5 bases, leaving 6 bases between the germline ends. This CDR3 spans 13 amino acids. Per the germline V gene, CDR1 is MDHEN and CDR2 is SYDVKM. In DNA, the CDR3 is TGTGCCAGCAGTTTATCCCCGGACAATGAGCAGTTCTTC. Its translation: CASSLSPDNEQFF.

The CDR3 DNA reads TGTGCCAGTACCCCCGCCCGGAGGGGTTCGTACAATGAGCAGTTCTTC. It codes for CASTPARRGSYNEQFF. The chain combines TRBV19 with TRBJ2-1; the D gene is possibly TRBD2 (6 bases). The CDR3 has 16 residues. Trimming removed 7 bases at V and 4 bases at J, with 20 bases between. In germline, CDR1 is LNHDA, CDR2 SQIVND (reference sequence).

J is TRBJ2-6 and V is TRBV6-5, with D unclear. The germline CDR1 and CDR2 sequences are MNHEY and SVGAGI. V lost 6 bases to trimming and J lost 0 bases, with 9 bases between them. This CDR3 spans 15 amino acids. The CDR3 coding sequence is TGTGCCAGCAGCTCACATAACTCTGGGGCCAACGTCCTGACTTTC. Translation gives CASSSHNSGANVLTF.

The genes are TRBV29-1 and TRBJ2-5; 8 bases are a match to TRBD2. Per germline, CDR1 SQVTM and CDR2 ANQGSEA. V was clipped by 6 bases and J by 5 bases; unmatched bases: 14. The CDR3 covers 15 residues. CDR3 coding DNA: TGCAGCGTCCCACAACTAGTCCCGGGGGGGGAGACCCAGTACTTC. This encodes CSVPQLVPGGETQYF.

V and J are TRBV11-2 and TRBJ2-2; TRBD2 matches at 7 bases. Trimming removed 5 bases from V and 5 bases from J; junction bases left unmatched: 11. The CDR3 is 16 residues long. Germline-derived CDR1 and CDR2 are SGHAT and FQNNGV. The CDR3, as DNA: TGTGCCAGCAGCCCGTTAGTTGGGCGGGAGACCGGGGAGCTGTTTTTT. Protein: CASSPLVGRETGELFF.

V is TRBV6-5 and J is TRBJ1-1; D unclear. Trimming removed 6 bases from V and 10 bases from J, with 18 bases in between. CDR1 MNHEY and CDR2 SVGAGI come from the germline V gene. The CDR3 has 13 amino acids. The CDR3 sequence is CASSHGGALTAFF. The CDR3 DNA is TGTGCCAGCAGCCACGGCGGTGCGCTGACAGCTTTCTTT.

The chain recombines TRBV7-9 with TRBJ1-1; no clear D gene. The CDR3 contains 12 residues. V lost 6 bases, J lost 5 bases, and 10 bases lay in between. Germline CDR1 is SEHNR and CDR2 is FQNEAQ (reference sequence). In nucleotides, the CDR3 is TGTGCCAGCAGTTTCTATCGGACTGAAGCTTTCTTT. Translation: CASSFYRTEAFF. Drawing the rest from reference TRBV7-9 and TRBJ1-1, the complete variable domain is DTGVSQNPRHKITKRGQNVTFRCDPISEHNRLYWYRQTLGQGPEFLTYFQNEAQLEKSRLLSDRFSAERPKGSFSTLEIQRTEQGDSAMYLCASSFYRTEAFFGQGTRLTVV.

This clone is a singleton in its sample. The gene calls are TRBV28 and TRBJ2-7; 12 bases align to TRBD1. The V and J ends lost 8 bases and 4 bases, in that order; junction bases with no gene match: 12. Germline lookup yields CDR1 MDHEN and CDR2 SYDVKM. This CDR3 region has 16 residues. CDR3 in amino acids: CASHATPGQGAYEQYF. The CDR3 DNA is TGTGCCAGCCATGCTACTCCGGGACAGGGGGCGTACGAGCAGTACTTC.

The J gene is TRBJ2-1, the V gene TRBV19; D remains ambiguous. Germline V gives CDR1 LNHDA, CDR2 SQIVND (reference sequence). This CDR3 spans 13 amino acids. V lost 3 bases and J lost 10, with 13 bases in between. CDR3 protein: CASSIWLSKEQFF. The CDR3 region has the DNA TGTGCCAGTAGTATCTGGCTGAGTAAAGAGCAGTTCTTC.